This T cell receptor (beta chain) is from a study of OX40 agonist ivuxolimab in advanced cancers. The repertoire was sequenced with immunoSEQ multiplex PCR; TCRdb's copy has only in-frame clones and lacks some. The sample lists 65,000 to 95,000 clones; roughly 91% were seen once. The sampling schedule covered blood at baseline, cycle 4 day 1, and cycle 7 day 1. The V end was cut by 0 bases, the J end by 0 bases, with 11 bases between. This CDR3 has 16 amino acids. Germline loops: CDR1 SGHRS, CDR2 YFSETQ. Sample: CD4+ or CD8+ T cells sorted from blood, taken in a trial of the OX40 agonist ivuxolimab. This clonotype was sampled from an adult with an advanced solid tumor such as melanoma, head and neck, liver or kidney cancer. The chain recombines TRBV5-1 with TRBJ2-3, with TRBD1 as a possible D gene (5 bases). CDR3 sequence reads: CASSLGRTTSTDTQYF. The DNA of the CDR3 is TGCGCCAGCAGCTTGGGTAGGACAACTAGCACAGATACGCAGTATTTT.